The present T cell receptor (beta chain) was sequenced within a study of T cell responses to AZD1222 COVID-19 vaccine. Study details: Pooling was applied to second doses at about 4 or about 12 weeks.

Only in-frame clones appear in the TCRdb table, and some are missing; sequencing was by immunoSEQ multiplex PCR. The sample lists 120,000 or so clones, roughly 86% occurring once. The V segment lost 3 bases and the J segment 3 bases; nucleotides outside the gene matches: 6. The germline CDR1 and CDR2 sequences are DFQATT and SNEGSKA (reference sequence). The CDR3 has 15 amino acids. The chain combines TRBV20-1 with TRBJ2-7, with 12 bases lining up with TRBD2. The sequenced sample was peripheral blood, obtained on day 0 of AZD1222 vaccination. This sequence was found in an adult in good health. The CDR3: CSASRTSGTLYEQYF. The CDR3 coding sequence is TGCAGTGCTAGTCGGACTAGCGGGACCCTCTACGAGCAGTACTTC.